A selection of T cell receptor beta chains follows, all from one sample in a study of blood T cell repertoires in COVID-19. Method: immunoSEQ multiplex PCR; TCRdb's copy keeps in-frame clones and lacks some. Altogether approximately 80,000 clones are present, approximately 85% being singletons, with the ten largest covering 9.6%. Material: peripheral blood. These receptors all come from a man in his forties or fifties with COVID-19, enrolled during active disease. Each CDR3 is given with its conserved first and last residue. Fields, in order: V gene, J gene, D gene, clone size, CDR3 protein, CDR3 DNA. D genes are given only for firm matches. Part of the rows lack a size; the others show once, few, many or a class for expanded clones.

V gene: TRBV18
J gene: TRBJ1-5
D gene: TRBD1
clone size: .
CDR3 protein: CASSAGQGSNQPQHF
CDR3 DNA: TGTGCCAGCTCAGCCGGACAGGGTAGCAATCAGCCCCAGCATTTT

V gene: TRBV9
J gene: TRBJ2-7
D gene: .
clone size: .
CDR3 protein: CASSPRVNGDEQYF
CDR3 DNA: TGTGCCAGCAGCCCCAGGGTTAATGGGGACGAGCAGTACTTC

V gene: TRBV6-5
J gene: TRBJ2-3
D gene: .
clone size: .
CDR3 protein: CASSYSERDTQYF
CDR3 DNA: TGTGCCAGCAGTTACTCGGAGCGGGATACGCAGTATTTT

V gene: TRBV4-1
J gene: TRBJ2-7
D gene: .
clone size: .
CDR3 protein: CASSRGTASYEQYF
CDR3 DNA: TGCGCCAGCAGCCGCGGGACAGCATCCTACGAGCAGTACTTC

V gene: TRBV28
J gene: TRBJ1-1
D gene: .
clone size: .
CDR3 protein: CASSPHTGRGGTEAFF
CDR3 DNA: TGTGCCAGCAGTCCCCACACAGGGCGCGGGGGGACTGAAGCTTTCTTT

V gene: TRBV6-4
J gene: TRBJ2-3
D gene: .
clone size: few
CDR3 protein: CASSDGTGSTDTQYF
CDR3 DNA: TGTGCCAGCAGTGACGGAACCGGGAGCACAGATACGCAGTATTTT

V gene: TRBV19
J gene: TRBJ1-1
D gene: .
clone size: .
CDR3 protein: CASSSLRGAEAFF
CDR3 DNA: TGTGCCAGTAGCTCTCTCCGGGGGGCTGAAGCTTTCTTT

V gene: TRBV28
J gene: TRBJ2-5
D gene: .
clone size: .
CDR3 protein: CASSSPGQETQYF
CDR3 DNA: TGTGCCAGCAGTTCCCCGGGGCAAGAGACCCAGTACTTC

V gene: TRBV5-1
J gene: TRBJ2-5
D gene: .
clone size: .
CDR3 protein: CASSSGEETQYF
CDR3 DNA: TGCGCCAGCAGCTCGGGGGAGGAGACCCAGTACTTC

V gene: TRBV5-1
J gene: TRBJ2-3
D gene: TRBD2
clone size: .
CDR3 protein: CASSLGAGNPDTQYF
CDR3 DNA: TGCGCCAGCAGCTTGGGAGCGGGAAACCCAGATACGCAGTATTTT

V gene: TRBV10-2
J gene: TRBJ1-1
D gene: TRBD1
clone size: .
CDR3 protein: CASSDRQGNTEAFF
CDR3 DNA: TGCGCCAGCAGTGATCGACAGGGAAACACTGAAGCTTTCTTT

V gene: TRBV12-3/TRBV12-4
J gene: TRBJ1-1
D gene: .
clone size: few
CDR3 protein: CASSLVSNTEAFF
CDR3 DNA: TGTGCCAGCAGTTTAGTCTCCAACACTGAAGCTTTCTTT

V gene: TRBV27
J gene: TRBJ2-1
D gene: TRBD2
clone size: .
CDR3 protein: CASSRLAGGNNEQFF
CDR3 DNA: TGTGCCAGCAGTCGACTAGCGGGAGGAAACAATGAGCAGTTCTTC

V gene: TRBV13
J gene: TRBJ2-3
D gene: .
clone size: once
CDR3 protein: CASSLPAVTDTQYF
CDR3 DNA: TGTGCCAGCAGCTTACCGGCGGTAACAGATACGCAGTATTTT

V gene: TRBV9
J gene: TRBJ2-3
D gene: .
clone size: .
CDR3 protein: CASSVGARSDTQYF
CDR3 DNA: TGTGCCAGCAGCGTAGGGGCCAGATCAGATACGCAGTATTTT

V gene: TRBV2
J gene: TRBJ2-1
D gene: TRBD1
clone size: .
CDR3 protein: CASRGQPVSYNEQFF
CDR3 DNA: TGTGCCAGCAGGGGACAGCCAGTTTCCTACAATGAGCAGTTCTTC

V gene: TRBV19
J gene: TRBJ1-2
D gene: TRBD1
clone size: .
CDR3 protein: CASSTRDRGNYGYTF
CDR3 DNA: TGTGCCAGTAGTACCCGGGACAGAGGTAACTATGGCTACACCTTC

V gene: TRBV3-1/TRBV3-2
J gene: TRBJ2-4
D gene: .
clone size: .
CDR3 protein: CASSQTSGKNIQYF
CDR3 DNA: TGTGCCAGCAGCCAAACCTCCGGTAAAAACATTCAGTACTTC

V gene: TRBV27
J gene: TRBJ1-2
D gene: .
clone size: .
CDR3 protein: CASSLAPGNYGYTF
CDR3 DNA: TGTGCCAGCAGTTTGGCGCCGGGGAACTATGGCTACACCTTC

V gene: TRBV5-1
J gene: TRBJ1-6
D gene: TRBD1
clone size: .
CDR3 protein: CASTASTGFKSPLHF
CDR3 DNA: TGCGCCAGCACCGCTTCGACAGGGTTTAAGTCACCCCTCCACTTT

V gene: TRBV19
J gene: TRBJ2-2
D gene: TRBD2
clone size: once
CDR3 protein: CASSPGLAALGNTGELFF
CDR3 DNA: TGTGCCAGTAGCCCCGGACTAGCGGCCCTAGGAAACACCGGGGAGCTGTTTTTT